Listed below are T cell receptor beta chains from one sample, sequenced in a study of naive and memory T cell subsets. TCRdb independently ran MiXCR on the UMI-ligation and nested PCR reads; one entry per CDR3 protein. The sample has 90,000 to 120,000 distinct CDR3 sequences, about 14% seen once. The sequenced sample consisted of naive CD8+ T cells from blood. The receptors were sampled from a human donor in good health. Both conserved end residues are part of each CDR3. The D gene is left open where the match is weak. Where a row states a size, it is once, few, many or the class of an expanded clone; other rows omit it.

>.|TRBV7-9|16|TRBJ2-3|.
CASSQKATTGTDTQYF
TGTGCCAGCAGTCAAAAGGCTACTACTGGCACAGATACGCAGTATTTT
>.|TRBV15|10|TRBJ2-2|.
CATSTGELFF
TGTGCCACCAGCACCGGGGAGCTGTTTTTT
>.|TRBV28|12|TRBJ2-7|many
CASRSTEYEQYF
TGTGCCAGCAGATCGACAGAGTACGAGCAGTACTTC
>.|TRBV7-9|12|TRBJ1-1|few
CASSARGTEAFF
TGTGCCAGCAGCGCACGGGGCACTGAAGCTTTCTTT
>.|TRBV29-1|13|TRBJ1-3|.
CSVEWGSGNTIYF
TGCAGCGTTGAATGGGGTTCTGGAAACACCATATATTTT
>.|TRBV9|15|TRBJ2-1|.
CASSPAGSSYNEQFF
TGTGCCAGCAGCCCCGCAGGTAGCTCCTACAATGAGCAGTTCTTC
>.|TRBV15|14|TRBJ2-3|few
CATSRGSGTDTQYF
TGTGCCACCAGCAGAGGGAGCGGCACAGATACGCAGTATTTT
>TRBD2|TRBV5-4|16|TRBJ2-7|.
CASSPMAGRASYEQYF
TGTGCCAGCAGCCCCATGGCGGGGAGGGCCTCCTACGAGCAGTACTTC
>.|TRBV28|13|TRBJ2-7|.
CASSLGGRSEQYF
TGTGCCAGCAGTTTAGGAGGGCGTAGCGAGCAGTACTTC
>.|TRBV6-2/TRBV6-3|13|TRBJ1-5|many
CASSYSTDQPQHF
TGTGCCAGCAGTTACTCTACGGATCAGCCCCAGCATTTT
>TRBD1|TRBV12-3/TRBV12-4|15|TRBJ2-1|.
CASVRPGQGTDEQFF
TGTGCCAGCGTGAGACCGGGACAGGGAACCGATGAGCAGTTCTTC
>TRBD2|TRBV7-9|13|TRBJ2-7|few
CASSNSGRDEQYF
TGTGCCAGCAGCAATAGCGGGAGGGACGAGCAGTACTTC
>.|TRBV20-1|14|TRBJ1-2|few
CSARDVTSNYGYTF
TGCAGTGCTAGAGATGTCACATCTAACTATGGCTACACCTTC
>.|TRBV12-3/TRBV12-4|15|TRBJ1-1|.
CASRAWGNMNTEAFF
TGTGCCAGCAGGGCGTGGGGAAACATGAACACTGAAGCTTTCTTT
>.|TRBV2|18|TRBJ2-1|many
CAAALAGGAGPQAGEQFF
TGTGCCGCCGCTCTCGCTGGGGGCGCCGGCCCCCAGGCGGGTGAGCAGTTCTTC
>.|TRBV11-3|17|TRBJ2-1|few
CASSLDYRRASYNEQFF
TGTGCCAGCAGCTTAGATTATAGGAGAGCGTCCTACAATGAGCAGTTCTTC
>.|TRBV15|17|TRBJ2-2|few
CATSRDAASTSSGELFF
TGTGCCACCAGCAGAGATGCGGCTTCGACTTCTTCCGGGGAGCTGTTTTTT
>TRBD1|TRBV11-2|16|TRBJ2-7|.
CASSFPDRAMSYEQYF
TGTGCCAGCAGCTTTCCGGACAGGGCAATGTCCTACGAGCAGTACTTC
>.|TRBV9|19|TRBJ2-1|.
CASSVPPPSVTGKVNEQFF
TGTGCCAGCAGCGTACCCCCCCCGTCGGTTACGGGAAAAGTCAATGAGCAGTTCTTC
>.|TRBV11-2|13|TRBJ1-1|.
CASSLAGKVGAFF
TGTGCCAGCAGCTTAGCGGGAAAGGTGGGAGCTTTCTTT
>TRBD2|TRBV4-3|16|TRBJ2-5|.
CASSLQSGLEGETQYF
TGCGCCAGCAGCCTCCAGTCCGGACTAGAGGGAGAGACCCAGTACTTC
>.|TRBV11-2|16|TRBJ2-3|.
CASSRTPHPGTDTQYF
TGTGCCAGCAGCAGGACACCGCATCCCGGCACAGATACGCAGTATTTT
>.|TRBV4-3|15|TRBJ1-2|.
CASSQGRIGLNGYTF
TGCGCCAGCAGCCAGGGCCGGATAGGACTTAATGGCTACACCTTC
>TRBD1|TRBV2|15|TRBJ2-5|.
CASSEVGGRQETQYF
TGTGCCAGCAGTGAAGTAGGGGGCCGCCAAGAGACCCAGTACTTC
>TRBD2|TRBV29-1|11|TRBJ2-5|few
CSALLDGTSFF
TGCAGCGCCCTCCTTGATGGGACTAGCTTCTTC
>.|TRBV4-2|15|TRBJ2-1|many
CASSQYELVLGEQFF
TGTGCCAGCAGCCAATACGAGCTAGTATTGGGTGAGCAGTTCTTC